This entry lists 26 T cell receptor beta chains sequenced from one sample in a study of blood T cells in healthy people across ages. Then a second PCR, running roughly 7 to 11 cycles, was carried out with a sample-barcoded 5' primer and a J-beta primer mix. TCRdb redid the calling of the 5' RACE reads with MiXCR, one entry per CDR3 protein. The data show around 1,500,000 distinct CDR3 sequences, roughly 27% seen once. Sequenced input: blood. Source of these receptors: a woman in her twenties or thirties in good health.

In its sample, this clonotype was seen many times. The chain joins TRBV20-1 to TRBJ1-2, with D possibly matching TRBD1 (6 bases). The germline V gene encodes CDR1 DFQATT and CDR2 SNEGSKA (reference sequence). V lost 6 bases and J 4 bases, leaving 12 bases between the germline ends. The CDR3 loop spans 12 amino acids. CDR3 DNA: TGCAGTGCCCCTAGCAGGGGCTATGGCTACACCTTC. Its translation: CSAPSRGYGYTF.

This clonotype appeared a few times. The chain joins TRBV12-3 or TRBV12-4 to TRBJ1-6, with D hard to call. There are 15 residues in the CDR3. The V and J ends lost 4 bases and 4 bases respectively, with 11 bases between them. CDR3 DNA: TGTGCCAGCAGTTCCGGACGGGAGTATAATTCACCCCTCCACTTT. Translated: CASSSGREYNSPLHF.

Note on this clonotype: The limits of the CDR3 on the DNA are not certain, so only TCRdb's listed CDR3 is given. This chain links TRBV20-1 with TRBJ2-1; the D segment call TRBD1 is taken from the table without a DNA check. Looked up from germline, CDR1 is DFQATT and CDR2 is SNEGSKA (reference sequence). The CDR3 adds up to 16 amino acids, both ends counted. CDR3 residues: CSAFWPRGLSYNEQFF.

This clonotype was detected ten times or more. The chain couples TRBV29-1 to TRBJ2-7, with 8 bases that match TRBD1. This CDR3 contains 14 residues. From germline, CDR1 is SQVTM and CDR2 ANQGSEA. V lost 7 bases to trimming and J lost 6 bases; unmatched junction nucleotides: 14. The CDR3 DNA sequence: TGCAGCGCGCGGACAGGGCGGCTAGCTTCCGAGCAGTACTTC. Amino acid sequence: CSARTGRLASEQYF.

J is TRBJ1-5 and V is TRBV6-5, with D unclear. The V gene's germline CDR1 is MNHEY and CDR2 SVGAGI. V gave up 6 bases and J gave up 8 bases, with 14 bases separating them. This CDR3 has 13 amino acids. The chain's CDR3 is CASSPNDGKPQHF. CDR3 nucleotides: TGTGCCAGCAGCCCTAACGATGGGAAGCCCCAGCATTTT.

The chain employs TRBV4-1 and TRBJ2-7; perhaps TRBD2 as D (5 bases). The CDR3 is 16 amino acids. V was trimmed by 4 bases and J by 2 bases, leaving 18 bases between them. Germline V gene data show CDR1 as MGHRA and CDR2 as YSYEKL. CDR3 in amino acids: CASSRSGLDGTYEQYV. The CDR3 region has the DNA TGCGCCAGCAGCCGTTCGGGTCTGGACGGGACCTACGAGCAGTACGTC.

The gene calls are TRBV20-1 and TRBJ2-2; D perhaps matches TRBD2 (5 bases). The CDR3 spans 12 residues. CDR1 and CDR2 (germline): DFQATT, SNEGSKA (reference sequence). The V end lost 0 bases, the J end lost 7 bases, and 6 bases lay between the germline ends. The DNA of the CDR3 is TGCAGTGCTAGAGAAGGGAGCGGGGAGCTGTTTTTT. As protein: CSAREGSGELFF.

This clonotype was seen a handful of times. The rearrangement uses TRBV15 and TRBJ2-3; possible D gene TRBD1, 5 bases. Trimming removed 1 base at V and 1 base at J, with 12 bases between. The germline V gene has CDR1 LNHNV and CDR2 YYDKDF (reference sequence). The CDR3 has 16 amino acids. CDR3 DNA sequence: TGTGCCACCAGCAGAGGCCAGCAGGGCGGCACAGATACGCAGTATTTT. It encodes CATSRGQQGGTDTQYF.

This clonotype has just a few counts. CDR3 loop: CASNKDISYNEQFF. The CDR3 DNA reads TGTGCCAGTAATAAGGACATCTCCTACAATGAGCAGTTCTTC. V usage is TRBV6-8 and J usage is TRBJ2-1; possible D gene TRBD1, 5 bases. Trimming left V 9 bases short and J 0 bases short, with 12 bases between. The CDR3 covers 14 residues. Germline loops: CDR1 MNHGY, CDR2 SAAAGT.

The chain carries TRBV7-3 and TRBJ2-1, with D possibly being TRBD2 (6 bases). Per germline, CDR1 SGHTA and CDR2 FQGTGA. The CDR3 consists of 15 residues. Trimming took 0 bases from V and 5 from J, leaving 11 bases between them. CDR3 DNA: TGTGCCAGCAGCTTAACGAGCCTAGCGAACAATGAGCAGTTCTTC. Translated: CASSLTSLANNEQFF. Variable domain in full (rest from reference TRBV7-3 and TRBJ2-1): GAGVSQTPSNKVTEKGKYVELRCDPISGHTALYWYRQSLGQGPEFLIYFQGTGAADDSGLPNDRFFAVRPEGSVSTLKIQRTERGDSAVYLCASSLTSLANNEQFFGPGTRLTVL.

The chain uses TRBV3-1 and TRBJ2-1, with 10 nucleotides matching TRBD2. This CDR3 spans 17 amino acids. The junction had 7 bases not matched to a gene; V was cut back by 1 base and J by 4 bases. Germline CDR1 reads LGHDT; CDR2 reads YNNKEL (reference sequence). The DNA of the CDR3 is TGTGCCAGCAGCCAAGGGTCTAGCGGGAGTTGGTACAATGAGCAGTTCTTC. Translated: CASSQGSSGSWYNEQFF.

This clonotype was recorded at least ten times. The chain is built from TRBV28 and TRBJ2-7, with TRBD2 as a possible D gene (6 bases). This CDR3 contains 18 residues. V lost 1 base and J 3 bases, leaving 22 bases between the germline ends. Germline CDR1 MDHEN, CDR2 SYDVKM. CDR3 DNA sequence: TGTGCCAGCAGTTTATTTTTGTCGAGGCGCGGGGTCCTCTACGAGCAGTACTTC. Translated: CASSLFLSRRGVLYEQYF.

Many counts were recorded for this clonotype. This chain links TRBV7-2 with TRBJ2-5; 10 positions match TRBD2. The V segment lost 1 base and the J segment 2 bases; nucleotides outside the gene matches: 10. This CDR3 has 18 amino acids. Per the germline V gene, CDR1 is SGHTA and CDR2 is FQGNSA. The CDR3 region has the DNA TGTGCCAGCAGCTTAGTGCGAGCGGGAGGGGGAGAACAAGAGACCCAGTACTTC. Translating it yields CASSLVRAGGGEQETQYF.

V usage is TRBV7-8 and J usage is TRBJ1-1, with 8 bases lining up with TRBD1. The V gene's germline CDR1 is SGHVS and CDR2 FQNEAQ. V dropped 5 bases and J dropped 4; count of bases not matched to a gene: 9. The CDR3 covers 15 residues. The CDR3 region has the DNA TGTGCCAGCAGCCCAGGGGGCGCAGGGGGCACTGAAGCTTTCTTT. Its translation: CASSPGGAGGTEAFF.

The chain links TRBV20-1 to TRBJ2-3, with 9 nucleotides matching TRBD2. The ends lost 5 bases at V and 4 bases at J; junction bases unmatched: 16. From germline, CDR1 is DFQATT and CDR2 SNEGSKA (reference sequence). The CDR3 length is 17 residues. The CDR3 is CSALGPPGGRASDTQYF. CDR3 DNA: TGCAGTGCTTTAGGGCCCCCCGGCGGGAGGGCGTCAGATACGCAGTATTTT.

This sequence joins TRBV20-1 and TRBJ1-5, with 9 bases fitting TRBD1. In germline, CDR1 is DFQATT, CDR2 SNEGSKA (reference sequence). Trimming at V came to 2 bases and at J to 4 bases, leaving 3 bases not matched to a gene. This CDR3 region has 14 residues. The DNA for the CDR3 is TGCAGTGCTAGATGGACAGGGGCTAATCAGCCCCAGCATTTT. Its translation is CSARWTGANQPQHF.

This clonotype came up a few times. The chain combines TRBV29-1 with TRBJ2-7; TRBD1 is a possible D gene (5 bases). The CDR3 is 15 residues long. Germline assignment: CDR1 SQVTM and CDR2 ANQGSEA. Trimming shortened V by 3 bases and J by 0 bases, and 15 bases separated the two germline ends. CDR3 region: CSVDVGPGSSYEQYF. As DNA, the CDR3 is TGCAGCGTTGACGTGGGGCCCGGTAGCTCCTACGAGCAGTACTTC.

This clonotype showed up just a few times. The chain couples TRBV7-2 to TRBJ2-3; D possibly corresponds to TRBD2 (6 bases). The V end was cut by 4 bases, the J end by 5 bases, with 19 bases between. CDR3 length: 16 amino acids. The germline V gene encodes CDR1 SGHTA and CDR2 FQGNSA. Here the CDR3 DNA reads TGTGCCAGCAGCTCCCCAGTGTCCGGGAGAGGAGATACGCAGTATTTT. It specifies CASSSPVSGRGDTQYF.

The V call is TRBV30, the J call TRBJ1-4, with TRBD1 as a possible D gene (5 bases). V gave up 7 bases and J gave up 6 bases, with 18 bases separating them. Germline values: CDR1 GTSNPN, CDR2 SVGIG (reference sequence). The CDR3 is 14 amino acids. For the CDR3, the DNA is TGTGCCTACACAACCGGGACGGCCTATGAAAAACTGTTTTTT. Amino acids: CAYTTGTAYEKLFF.

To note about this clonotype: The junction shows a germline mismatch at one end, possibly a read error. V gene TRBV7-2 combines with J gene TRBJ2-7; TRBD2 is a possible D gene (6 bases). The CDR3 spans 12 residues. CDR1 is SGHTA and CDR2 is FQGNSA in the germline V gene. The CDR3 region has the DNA TGTGCCAGCAGCTGGGACTCCTTCGAGCAGTACTTC. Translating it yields CASSWDSFEQYF. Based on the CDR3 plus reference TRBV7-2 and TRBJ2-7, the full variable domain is GAGVSQSPSNKVTEKGKDVELRCDPISGHTALYWYRQSLGQGLEFLIYFQGNSAPDKSGLPSDRFSAERTGGSVSTLTIQRTQQEDSAVYLCASSWDSFEQYFGPGTRLTVT.

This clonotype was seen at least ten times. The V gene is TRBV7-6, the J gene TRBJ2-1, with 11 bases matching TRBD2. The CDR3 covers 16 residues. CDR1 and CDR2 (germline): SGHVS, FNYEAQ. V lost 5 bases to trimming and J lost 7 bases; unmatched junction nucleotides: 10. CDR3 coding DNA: TGTGCCAGCAGCCCTAGACTAGCGGGGATGATGAATGAGCAGTTCTTC. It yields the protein CASSPRLAGMMNEQFF.

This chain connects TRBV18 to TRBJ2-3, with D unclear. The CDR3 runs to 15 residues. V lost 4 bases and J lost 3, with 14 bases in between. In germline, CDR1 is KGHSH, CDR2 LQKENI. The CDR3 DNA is TGTGCCAGCTCACTAATCACAGTCAATACAGATACGCAGTATTTT. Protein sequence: CASSLITVNTDTQYF.

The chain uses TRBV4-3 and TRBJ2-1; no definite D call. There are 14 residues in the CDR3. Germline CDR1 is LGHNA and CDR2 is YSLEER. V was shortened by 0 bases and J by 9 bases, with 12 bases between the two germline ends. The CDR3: CASSQDFANGEQFF. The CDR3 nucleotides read TGCGCCAGCAGCCAAGATTTCGCTAACGGTGAGCAGTTCTTC.

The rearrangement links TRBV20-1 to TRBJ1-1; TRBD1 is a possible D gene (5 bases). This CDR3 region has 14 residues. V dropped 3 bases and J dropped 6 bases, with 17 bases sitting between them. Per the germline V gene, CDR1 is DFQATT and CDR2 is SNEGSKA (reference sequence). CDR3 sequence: CSASPGSGGSEAFF. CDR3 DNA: TGCAGTGCTAGCCCAGGGTCCGGGGGGTCTGAAGCTTTCTTT.

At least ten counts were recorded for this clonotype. CDR3 sequence (DNA): TGTGCCAGCAGTTTGGGGTCTACGGGCTACACCTTC. Translating gives CASSLGSTGYTF. This rearrangement joins TRBV28 to TRBJ1-2; no firm D call. Germline V gives CDR1 MDHEN, CDR2 SYDVKM. V was pared by 3 bases and J by 8 bases, with 10 bases between. CDR3 length: 12 amino acids.

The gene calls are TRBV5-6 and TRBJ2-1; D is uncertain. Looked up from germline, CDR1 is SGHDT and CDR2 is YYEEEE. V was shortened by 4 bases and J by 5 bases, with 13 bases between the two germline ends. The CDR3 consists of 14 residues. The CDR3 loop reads CASSTPGPDNEQFF. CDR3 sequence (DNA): TGTGCCAGCAGCACACCCGGTCCCGACAATGAGCAGTTCTTC.